Each of the 22 T cell receptor beta chains below was sequenced from the same sample in a study of immune evolution from preneoplasia to lung adenocarcinoma. Libraries were prepared by immunoSEQ multiplex PCR; TCRdb keeps only in-frame clonotypes and omits some of them. There are 25,000 or so clones in the sample; around 70% occur only once, and about 5.8% lies in the top ten. The sample was FFPE invasive lung adenocarcinoma tissue. Receptor source: a person aged 55-75 years with invasive lung adenocarcinoma. Some clones in this sample may be carry-over from other donors' samples.

This clone was counted once. The chain uses TRBV5-1 and TRBJ2-2, with TRBD2 identical over 11 bases. The CDR3 covers 15 residues. Germline lookup yields CDR1 SGHRS and CDR2 YFSETQ. V was pared by 4 bases and J by 4 bases, with 3 bases of the junction left unmatched. CDR3 DNA sequence: TGCGCCAGCAGCGTGACTAGCGGGGCCACCGGGGAGCTGTTTTTT. As protein: CASSVTSGATGELFF.

This clone was detected a few times. The sample holds other DNA sequences that translate to the same CDR3. J is TRBJ1-1 and V is TRBV2, with D possibly TRBD1 on 5 matching bases. CDR3 size: 13 residues. In germline, CDR1 is SNHLY, CDR2 FYNNEI. V was pared by 4 bases and J by 2 bases, with 8 bases between. Written as DNA, the CDR3 is TGTGCCAGCAGTGCTGACAGCAACACTGAAGCTTTCTTT. It yields the protein CASSADSNTEAFF.

This clone was seen more than once but under ten times. The chain couples TRBV2 to TRBJ2-5, with a tentative D call TRBD2 (6 bases). Germline V gene lookup returns CDR1 SNHLY and CDR2 FYNNEI. There are 14 residues in the CDR3. V gave up 6 bases and J gave up 2 bases, with 13 bases separating them. The CDR3 sequence is CASRAGRIQETQYF. CDR3 DNA: TGTGCCAGCAGGGCGGGACGGATACAAGAGACCCAGTACTTC.

On this clone itself: Given a much more abundant clone one base away, this may be a read error. This CDR3 is also generated by other DNA sequences in the sample. The chain is built from TRBV10-2 and TRBJ2-1, with a weak D call TRBD2 (6 bases). CDR1 is WSHSY and CDR2 is SAAADI in the germline V gene. CDR3 length: 13 residues. CDR3 DNA: TGTGCCAGCAGTGGTGGTAGCGGCAATGAGCAGTTCTTC. It translates to CASSGGSGNEQFF.

The chain carries TRBV6-5 and TRBJ2-7; D ambiguous. V lost 0 bases and J lost 10, with 19 bases in between. Germline loops: CDR1 MNHEY, CDR2 SVGAGI. The CDR3 totals 15 residues. CDR3 bases: TGTGCCAGCAGTTACTCCGCAGGACCACGAGAAATCCAGTACTTC. Its protein product is CASSYSAGPREIQYF.

The chain recombines TRBV11-3 with TRBJ2-1, with 8 bases matching TRBD2. Germline values: CDR1 SGHNT, CDR2 YENEEA. Unmatched junction bases numbered 10, after V lost 6 bases and J lost 9 bases. CDR3 length: 14 amino acids. The CDR3 loop is CASRHSSGKGEQFF. In DNA form, the CDR3 reads TGTGCCAGCAGACACAGTAGCGGGAAGGGTGAGCAGTTCTTC.

The rearrangement joins TRBV11-3 to TRBJ1-5; D is unresolved. The V gene lost 5 bases and the J gene lost 6 bases, with 8 bases spanning the gap. CDR3 length equals 12 residues. CDR1 and CDR2 (germline): SGHNT, YENEEA. The CDR3 sequence is CASSRPGQPQHF. The DNA for the CDR3 is TGTGCCAGCAGCCGACCGGGTCAGCCCCAGCATTTT.

The CDR3 loop is CSVVGVSGRARGTDTQYF. The CDR3 bases are TGCAGCGTTGTGGGGGTTAGCGGGAGGGCCCGAGGCACAGATACGCAGTATTTT. The chain recombines TRBV29-1 with TRBJ2-3, with 11 bases lining up with TRBD2. V trimming: 4 bases; J trimming: 1 base; junction bases outside the gene matches: 13. The CDR3 contains 18 residues. In germline, CDR1 is SQVTM, CDR2 ANQGSEA.

The chain links TRBV2 to TRBJ2-7; TRBD1 or TRBD2 may be the D gene (5 bases each). This CDR3 comprises 14 residues. Trimming pared 4 bases from V and 0 bases from J, leaving 10 bases between. CDR1 is SNHLY, CDR2 FYNNEI, per germline. CDR3 bases: TGTGCCAGCAGTGGGGACCTAATCTCCTACGAGCAGTACTTC. This codes for CASSGDLISYEQYF.

A single count supports this clone. V usage is TRBV7-9 and J usage is TRBJ2-7; maybe TRBD1 (6 bases). This CDR3 comprises 15 residues. Per the germline V gene, CDR1 is SEHNR and CDR2 is FQNEAQ (reference sequence). Trimming pared 1 base from V and 10 bases from J, leaving 20 bases between. CDR3 nucleotides: TGTGCCAGCAGCTTAGGAATGGGGGAGACAGGACCCCAGTACTTC. Protein: CASSLGMGETGPQYF.

The genes are TRBV5-1 and TRBJ2-7, with D perhaps TRBD1 (5 bases). The CDR3 loop spans 15 amino acids. V gave up 4 bases and J gave up 3 bases, with 17 bases separating them. Germline V gives CDR1 SGHRS, CDR2 YFSETQ. This CDR3 reads CASSPNIDRFYEQYF. DNA for the CDR3: TGCGCCAGCAGCCCCAACATCGACAGATTCTACGAGCAGTACTTC. Filled out from reference TRBV5-1 and TRBJ2-7, the complete variable domain reads KAGVTQTPRYLIKTRGQQVTLSCSPISGHRSVSWYQQTPGQGLQFLFEYFSETQRNKGNFPGRFSGRQFSNSRSEMNVSTLELGDSALYLCASSPNIDRFYEQYFGPGTRLTVT.

The chain combines TRBV11-2 with TRBJ2-1; D is ambiguous. In germline, CDR1 is SGHAT, CDR2 FQNNGV. The CDR3 totals 10 residues. The V gene lost 8 bases and the J gene lost 10 bases, with 9 bases spanning the gap. CDR3 nucleotide sequence: TGTGCCAGCGCCCACGGGGAGCAGTTCTTC. Translating it yields CASAHGEQFF.

The chain combines TRBV7-2 with TRBJ2-5; D is unresolved. The J call may be wrong; the DNA end is better matched by TRBJ2-7. CDR1 and CDR2 from the germline V gene are SGHTA and FQGNSA. The CDR3 is 15 residues long. In DNA form, the CDR3 reads TGTGCCAGCAGCACCTACACCAGGAGCTCCTACGAGCAGTACTTC. This codes for CASSTYTRSSYEQYF.

The rearrangement joins TRBV5-1 to TRBJ2-5; 15 nucleotides align to TRBD2. V shed 3 bases, J shed 5 bases, and the junction held 11 bases outside the gene matches. The germline V gene encodes CDR1 SGHRS and CDR2 YFSETQ. The CDR3 is 18 residues long. CDR3 loop: CASSYCLVGTSGRETQYF. The CDR3 DNA sequence: TGCGCCAGCAGCTACTGTCTGGTCGGGACTAGCGGGAGGGAGACCCAGTACTTC. The complete variable domain, with remaining parts taken from reference TRBV5-1 and TRBJ2-5, reads KAGVTQTPRYLIKTRGQQVTLSCSPISGHRSVSWYQQTPGQGLQFLFEYFSETQRNKGNFPGRFSGRQFSNSRSEMNVSTLELGDSALYLCASSYCLVGTSGRETQYFGPGTRLLVL.

CDR3 residues: CASSTTGLDEQYF. The CDR3 DNA follows: TGTGCCAGTAGCACCACAGGGCTCGACGAGCAGTACTTC. This sequence joins TRBV19 and TRBJ2-7, with a possible D match to TRBD1 (6 bases). Germline CDR1 LNHDA, CDR2 SQIVND (reference sequence). The V and J ends lost 6 bases and 5 bases respectively, with 14 bases between them. The length of the CDR3 is 13 residues.

This chain's CDR3 is CASSLGSAGEAFF. In DNA form, the CDR3 reads TGCGCCAGCAGCTTGGGTAGTGCGGGTGAAGCTTTCTTT. The rearrangement uses TRBV5-1 and TRBJ1-1; D ambiguous. Between the trimmed V and J ends, which lost 0 bases and 7 bases, there was a span of 10 bases. The CDR3 covers 13 residues. From germline, CDR1 is SGHRS and CDR2 YFSETQ.

The chain has TRBV5-1 and TRBJ2-2; 13 bases match TRBD2. The length of the CDR3 is 18 residues. Per germline, CDR1 SGHRS and CDR2 YFSETQ. Losses at the gene ends were 7 bases for V and 2 bases for J; bases not matched to a gene: 11. CDR3 loop: CASQTRTSGSGNTGELFF. The CDR3 DNA is TGCGCCAGCCAAACCCGGACTAGCGGGAGCGGTAACACCGGGGAGCTGTTTTTT.

V is TRBV6-6 and J is TRBJ2-7; 10 nucleotides line up with TRBD2. Germline V gives CDR1 MNHNY, CDR2 SVGAGI (reference sequence). V trimming: 4 bases; J trimming: 5 bases; junction bases outside the gene matches: 8. The length of the CDR3 is 15 residues. The CDR3 DNA sequence: TGTGCCAGCAGTTGGCCTAGCGGGAGTTGGAACGAGCAGTACTTC. Residues: CASSWPSGSWNEQYF.

The chain is built from TRBV6-6 and TRBJ2-3; D tentatively reads TRBD1 or TRBD2 (6 bases each). From germline, CDR1 is MNHNY and CDR2 SVGAGI (reference sequence). This CDR3 comprises 15 residues. Trimming stripped 6 bases from V and 4 bases from J, with 17 bases between. The CDR3 sequence: CASSQVSGAADTQYF. In DNA form, the CDR3 reads TGTGCCAGCAGCCAGGTGTCGGGGGCTGCAGATACGCAGTATTTT.

The rearrangement links TRBV28 to TRBJ1-1; no firm D call. The germline V and J ends were trimmed by 2 bases and 2 bases, with 12 bases remaining between them. The V gene's germline CDR1 is MDHEN and CDR2 SYDVKM. This CDR3 has 15 amino acids. CDR3 protein: CASSLRATHNTEAFF. CDR3 nucleotide sequence: TGTGCCAGCAGTTTAAGGGCTACACACAACACTGAAGCTTTCTTT. The variable domain in full, completed from reference TRBV28 and TRBJ1-1, reads DVKVTQSSRYLVKRTGEKVFLECVQDMDHENMFWYRQDPGLGLRLIYFSYDVKMKEKGDIPEGYSVSREKKERFSLILESASTNQTSMYLCASSLRATHNTEAFFGQGTRLTVV.

This clone showed up just a few times. In DNA, the CDR3 is TGTGCCAGCTCACCGCCTGGGAGGGTTACTGGGGCCAACGTCCTGACTTTC. Encoded protein: CASSPPGRVTGANVLTF. V is TRBV18 and J is TRBJ2-6; TRBD2 matches at 7 bases. Germline CDR1 reads KGHSH; CDR2 reads LQKENI. The CDR3 is made up of 17 amino acids. V lost 3 bases and J lost 2; bases outside the gene matches: 7.

This chain connects TRBV5-5 to TRBJ2-1; D perhaps matches TRBD1 (5 bases). Germline V gives CDR1 SGHKS, CDR2 YYEKEE (reference sequence). The V gene lost 0 bases and the J gene lost 12 bases, with 16 bases spanning the gap. The length of the CDR3 is 14 residues. The CDR3 sequence is CASSLALSVGVQFF. CDR3 sequence (DNA): TGTGCCAGCAGCTTGGCCTTGTCAGTAGGGGTGCAGTTCTTC.